The TCR beta chain described here comes from a study of shared clonotypes between healthy human individuals. The CDR3 length is 13 residues. CDR1 is MNHNY and CDR2 is SVGAGI in the germline V gene (reference sequence). V was trimmed by 0 bases and J by 1 base, leaving 3 bases between them. The authors sequenced unsorted PBMC DNA on ten immunoSEQ deep assay plates. Per the original data handling: Because ImmunoSEQ provided only junction sequences with no quality scores, the filtering differed. Some clones are missing from TCRdb's copy, which holds only in-frame ones; the method was immunoSEQ multiplex PCR. V and J calls and clone size are copied from that table; D and trimming were computed from the DNA. The table records 450,000 to 500,000 clones, approximately 82% of them present only once.

The TCR originated in a woman aged 40 to 49 in good health. Some clones in this sample may be carry-over from other donors' samples. The sequencing sample was made of PBMCs. The chain combines TRBV6-6 with TRBJ1-1; the D is unclear. The CDR3 reads CASSYSKNTEAFF. The CDR3 DNA reads TGTGCCAGCAGTTACTCCAAGAACACTGAAGCTTTCTTT.